The sequence of this TCR beta chain was determined in a study of OX40 agonist ivuxolimab in advanced cancers. The study, taken as a whole, reports: Compared with CD4+, CD8+ T cells on average had more expanded clones. There was clonal expansion of CD4+ and CD8+ blood T cells by week 6 at 0.1 to 3.0 mg/kg.

V lost 4 bases and J 3 bases, leaving 10 bases between the germline ends. The CDR3 has 13 amino acids. The germline V gene has CDR1 SEHNR and CDR2 FQNEAQ (reference sequence). As regards this clone: Its antigen is not identified.

Profiled with immunoSEQ multiplex PCR; TCRdb holds only in-frame clones, not every one. The table has tens of thousands of clones, roughly 94% seen once. V usage is TRBV7-9 and J usage is TRBJ2-7; tentatively, D is TRBD2 (5 bases). Sequenced here: CD4+ or CD8+ T cells sorted from blood, sampled in a trial of the OX40 agonist ivuxolimab. The receptor comes from an adult with an advanced solid tumor such as melanoma, head and neck, liver or kidney cancer. The CDR3 reads CASSSGISYEQYF. In nucleotides, the CDR3 is TGTGCCAGCAGCTCGGGAATTAGCTACGAGCAGTACTTC.